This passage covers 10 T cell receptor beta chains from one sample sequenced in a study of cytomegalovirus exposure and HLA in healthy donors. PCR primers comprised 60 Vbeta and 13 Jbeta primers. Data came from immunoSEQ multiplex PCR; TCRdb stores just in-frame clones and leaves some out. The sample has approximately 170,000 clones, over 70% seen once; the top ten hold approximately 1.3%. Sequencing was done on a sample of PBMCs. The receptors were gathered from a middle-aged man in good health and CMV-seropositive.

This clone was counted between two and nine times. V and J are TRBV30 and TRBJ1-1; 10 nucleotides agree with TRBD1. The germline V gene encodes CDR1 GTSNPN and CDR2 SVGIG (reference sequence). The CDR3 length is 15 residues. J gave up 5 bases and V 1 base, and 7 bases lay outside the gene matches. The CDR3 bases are TGTGCCTGGAGTGCAGGGGACAGGGGATGGACTGAAGCTTTCTTT. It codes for CAWSAGDRGWTEAFF.

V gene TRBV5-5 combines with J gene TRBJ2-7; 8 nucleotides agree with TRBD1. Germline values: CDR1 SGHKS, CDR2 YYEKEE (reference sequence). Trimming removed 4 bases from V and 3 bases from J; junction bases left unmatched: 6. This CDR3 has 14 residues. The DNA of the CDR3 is TGTGCCAGCAGCCCCGGGACAGGACACTACGAGCAGTACTTC. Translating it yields CASSPGTGHYEQYF.

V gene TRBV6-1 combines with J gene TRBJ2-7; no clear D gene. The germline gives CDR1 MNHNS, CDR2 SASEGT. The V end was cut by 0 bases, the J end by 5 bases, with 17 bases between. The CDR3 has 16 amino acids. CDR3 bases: TGTGCCAGCAGTGAAGCACTACCGAATTGGTTCAACGAGCAGTACTTC. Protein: CASSEALPNWFNEQYF.

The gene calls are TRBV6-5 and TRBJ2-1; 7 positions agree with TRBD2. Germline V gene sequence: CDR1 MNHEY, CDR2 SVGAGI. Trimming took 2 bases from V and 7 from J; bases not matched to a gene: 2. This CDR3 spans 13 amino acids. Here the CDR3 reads CASSYSGVNEQFF. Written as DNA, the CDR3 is TGTGCCAGCAGTTACAGCGGGGTGAATGAGCAGTTCTTC.

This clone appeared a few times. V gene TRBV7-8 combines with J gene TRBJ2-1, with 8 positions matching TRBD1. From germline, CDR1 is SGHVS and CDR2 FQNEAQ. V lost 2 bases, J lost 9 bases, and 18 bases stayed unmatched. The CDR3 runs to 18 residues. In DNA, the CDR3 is TGTGCCAGCAGCTTAAGTCCCAGGGGGCGGGGAGAAGGAGGTGAGCAGTTCTTC. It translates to CASSLSPRGRGEGGEQFF.

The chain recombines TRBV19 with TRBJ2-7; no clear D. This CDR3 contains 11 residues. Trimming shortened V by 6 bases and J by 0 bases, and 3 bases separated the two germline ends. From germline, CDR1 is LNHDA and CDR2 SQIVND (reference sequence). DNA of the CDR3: TGTGCCAGTAGCAACTCCTACGAGCAGTACTTC. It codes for CASSNSYEQYF.

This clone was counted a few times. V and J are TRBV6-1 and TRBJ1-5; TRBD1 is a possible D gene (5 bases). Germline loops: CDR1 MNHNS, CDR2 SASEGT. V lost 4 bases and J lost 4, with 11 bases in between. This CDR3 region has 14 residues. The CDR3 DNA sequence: TGTGCCAGCAGTGTAACAGGTGCAAATCAGCCCCAGCATTTT. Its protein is CASSVTGANQPQHF.

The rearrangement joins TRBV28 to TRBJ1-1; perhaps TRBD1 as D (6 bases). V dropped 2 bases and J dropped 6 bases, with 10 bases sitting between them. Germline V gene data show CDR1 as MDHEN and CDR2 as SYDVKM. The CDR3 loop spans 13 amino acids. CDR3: CASSLRAGAEAFF. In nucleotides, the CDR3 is TGTGCCAGCAGTTTACGGGCAGGGGCTGAAGCTTTCTTT.

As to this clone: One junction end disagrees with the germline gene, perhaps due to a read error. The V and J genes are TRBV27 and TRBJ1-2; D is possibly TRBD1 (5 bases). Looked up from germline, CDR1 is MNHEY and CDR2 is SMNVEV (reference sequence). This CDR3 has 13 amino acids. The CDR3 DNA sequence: TGTGCCAGCAGTTTACGTGGGGGGGTTGGCTACGCCTTC. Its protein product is CASSLRGGVGYAF.

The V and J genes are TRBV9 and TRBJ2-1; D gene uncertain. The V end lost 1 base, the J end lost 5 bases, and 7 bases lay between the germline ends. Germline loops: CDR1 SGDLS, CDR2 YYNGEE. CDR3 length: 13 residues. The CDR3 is CASSVLFNNEQFF. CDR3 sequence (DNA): TGTGCCAGCAGCGTACTATTCAACAATGAGCAGTTCTTC.